The entry below describes one T cell receptor (beta chain). Its antigen is unidentified. A much larger clone sits a single nucleotide away, making a read error possible. The data originate from a study of T cells in Graves' hyperthyroidism and ophthalmopathy. Study summary: Peripheral blood was acquired at first diagnosis, ahead of any therapy whatsoever. General study findings and limits: Within blood appeared most thyroid clonotypes that had expanded above 0.001. Stable hyperthyroidism was separated from ophthalmopathy by a model based on 13 V-J features.

TCR beta CDR3 sequences were amplified from RNA transcripts. HTBI primers were the set used in a first-round RT-PCR of the TCR CDR3. TCRdb re-called the multiplex PCR reads through MiXCR, storing one row per CDR3 protein. The repertoire has a few hundred thousand distinct CDR3 sequences, 15% to 18% of them found once; the top ten carry under 7.5%. The sequence was obtained from a woman aged 30 to 39 with Graves' hyperthyroidism. The sequenced sample was blood.

CDR3 sequence reads: CASSGAGEHEQYF. In DNA form, the CDR3 reads TGTGCCAGCAGTGGAGCGGGAGAACACGAGCAGTACTTC. The chain links TRBV28 to TRBJ2-7; 8 bases align to TRBD2. The CDR3 length is 13 residues. Germline trimming cut 5 bases from V and 5 bases from J; bases unmatched to any gene: 5. The germline CDR1 and CDR2 sequences are MDHEN and SYDVKM.